Listed below are T cell receptor beta chains from one sample, sequenced in a study of blood T cells in healthy people across ages. MiXCR was run by TCRdb on the 5' RACE reads, yielding one entry per CDR3 protein. The sample gives about 1.4 million distinct CDR3 sequences, 59% of which show up once; 6.7% is in the top ten. The sequencing input was blood. The receptors derive from a young man in good health. Each CDR3 is given with its conserved first and last residue. A D gene is named only where the DNA matches it firmly. For some rows the clone size is stated as once, few or many, or as a class when expanded; others skip it.

>NA|TRBV5-6|NA|TRBJ2-2
CASSLVSQNTGELFF
TGTGCCAGCAGCTTGGTCTCCCAAAACACCGGGGAGCTGTTTTTT
>TRBD1|TRBV27|NA|TRBJ1-1
CASSLIPTGFDEAFF
TGTGCCAGCAGTTTAATCCCGACAGGGTTTGATGAAGCTTTCTTT
>NA|TRBV20-1|NA|TRBJ2-1
CSAPTRNEQFF
TGCAGTGCTCCGACTAGAAATGAGCAGTTCTTC
>NA|TRBV20-1|NA|TRBJ2-1
CSAEGPLIYNEQFF
TGCAGTGCGGAGGGACCGTTAATATACAATGAGCAGTTCTTC
>NA|TRBV6-2/TRBV6-3|NA|TRBJ2-1
CASRIQGTLNEQFF
TGTGCCAGCAGGATACAGGGTACCCTAAATGAGCAGTTCTTC
>NA|TRBV4-3|NA|TRBJ1-2
CASSQGISGKGGYTF
TGCGCCAGCAGCCAAGGGATATCAGGGAAGGGAGGCTACACCTTC
>TRBD1|TRBV4-1|NA|TRBJ2-2
CASSPQGAPNTGELFF
TGCGCCAGCAGCCCGCAGGGGGCCCCGAACACCGGGGAGCTGTTTTTT
>NA|TRBV20-1|few|TRBJ2-7
CSAVPGPSLPYEQYF
TGCAGTGCTGTCCCCGGACCATCCCTCCCCTACGAGCAGTACTTC
>NA|TRBV4-1|NA|TRBJ1-2
CASSQGRATYGYTF
TGCGCCAGCAGCCAAGGAAGGGCAACCTATGGCTACACCTTC
>NA|TRBV5-5|NA|TRBJ2-1
CASSLGWGFEQFF
TGTGCCAGCAGCTTGGGGTGGGGCTTTGAGCAGTTCTTC
>TRBD1|TRBV14|NA|TRBJ2-2
CASSQDRTGDTGELFF
TGTGCCAGCAGCCAAGACCGGACAGGGGACACCGGGGAGCTGTTTTTT
>TRBD1|TRBV10-3|once|TRBJ2-6
CAISELGVTGGGGANVLTF
TGTGCCATCAGTGAGCTTGGTGTGACAGGGGGCGGGGGGGCCAACGTCCTGACTTTC
>TRBD2|TRBV7-2|once|TRBJ2-7
CASSGRAGLASEQYF
TGTGCCAGCAGCGGGCGTGCGGGACTAGCGTCTGAGCAGTACTTC
>NA|TRBV12-5|NA|TRBJ1-2
CASGLVLRGGASYGYTF
TGTGCTAGTGGTTTGGTACTTCGGGGGGGCGCAAGTTATGGCTACACCTTC
>NA|TRBV20-1|NA|TRBJ1-2
CSARVETAYGYTF
TGCAGTGCTAGAGTTGAGACAGCCTATGGCTACACCTTC
>NA|TRBV6-1|NA|TRBJ1-1
CASSERAPSTEAFF
TGTGCCAGCAGTGAACGGGCCCCGAGCACTGAAGCTTTCTTT
>NA|TRBV6-6|NA|TRBJ2-4
CASSYQEGGDIQYF
TGTGCCAGCAGTTACCAGGAGGGCGGGGACATTCAGTACTTC
>TRBD1|TRBV12-3/TRBV12-4|NA|TRBJ2-5
CASSSTGTGARETQYF
TGTGCCAGCAGTTCTACCGGGACAGGGGCTAGGGAGACCCAGTACTTC
>NA|TRBV7-2|NA|TRBJ2-1
CASSLDVGRSYNEQFF
TGTGCCAGCAGCTTAGATGTCGGGCGCTCCTACAATGAGCAGTTCTTC
>NA|TRBV15|NA|TRBJ1-1
CATSRGRWGARNTEAFF
TGTGCCACCAGCAGAGGACGATGGGGGGCGAGGAACACTGAAGCTTTCTTT
>NA|TRBV4-1|few|TRBJ2-7
CASSQGRGVSYEQYF
TGCGCCAGCAGCCAAGGTCGCGGTGTCTCCTACGAGCAGTACTTC
>NA|TRBV4-1|NA|TRBJ1-2
CASSQDWNREYGYTF
TGCGCCAGCAGCCAAGATTGGAACAGGGAATATGGCTACACCTTC
>NA|TRBV15|NA|TRBJ2-3
CATSGVWSTDTQYF
TGTGCCACCAGCGGGGTGTGGTCCACAGATACGCAGTATTTT
>TRBD1|TRBV7-9|NA|TRBJ1-4
CASSSGDRDNEKLFF
TGTGCCAGCAGCTCGGGGGACAGGGATAATGAAAAACTGTTTTTT
>NA|TRBV28|NA|TRBJ2-2
CASSFMAGELFF
TGTGCCAGCAGTTTTATGGCCGGGGAGCTGTTTTTT
>TRBD1|TRBV29-1|few|TRBJ2-3
CSVGTGRTDTQYF
TGCAGCGTAGGGACAGGGCGCACAGATACGCAGTATTTT
>NA|TRBV20-1|NA|TRBJ2-3
CSARDLLPVGRAQYF
TGCAGTGCTAGAGATCTTCTCCCGGTGGGCCGTGCGCAGTATTTT
>NA|TRBV20-1|few|TRBJ2-7
CSAPGTGMSGLAAYEQYF
TGCAGTGCTCCGGGGACAGGGATGAGTGGACTAGCGGCGTACGAGCAGTACTTC
>NA|TRBV5-1|NA|TRBJ1-6
CASSLDALYNSPLHF
TGCGCCAGCAGCTTGGACGCTCTCTATAATTCACCCCTCCACTTT
>NA|TRBV11-2|NA|TRBJ2-7
CASSLGLFEQYF
TGTGCCAGCAGCTTAGGTCTGTTCGAGCAGTACTTC
>NA|TRBV7-2|NA|TRBJ2-4
CASSTAGAKNIQYF
TGTGCCAGCAGCACCGCGGGAGCCAAAAACATTCAGTACTTC
>NA|TRBV12-3/TRBV12-4|many|TRBJ2-5
CASTFGRQETQYF
TGTGCCAGCACTTTCGGGCGACAAGAGACCCAGTACTTC
>TRBD1|TRBV20-1|NA|TRBJ1-2
CSARTGTVTNGYTF
TGCAGTGCTCGGACCGGGACAGTTACAAATGGCTACACCTTC
>TRBD1|TRBV19|NA|TRBJ2-7
CASTTLGQNEQYF
TGTGCCAGTACAACTCTGGGACAGAACGAGCAGTACTTC
>NA|TRBV3-1|NA|TRBJ1-6
CASGISVSPLHF
TGTGCCAGCGGCATATCGGTTTCACCCCTCCACTTT
>NA|TRBV7-9|NA|TRBJ1-2
CASSLGLWYGYTF
TGTGCCAGCAGCTTAGGACTTTGGTATGGCTACACCTTC
>NA|TRBV7-9|NA|TRBJ1-2
CASSLNWEGYTF
TGTGCCAGCAGCTTAAACTGGGAAGGCTACACCTTC
>NA|TRBV7-6|NA|TRBJ2-3
CASSHRGSPTDTQYF
TGTGCCAGCAGCCACCGGGGGAGCCCCACAGATACGCAGTATTTT
>NA|TRBV5-1|few|TRBJ2-1
CASSLAGGAFDEQFF
TGCGCCAGCAGCTTGGCGGGCGGGGCGTTCGATGAGCAGTTCTTC